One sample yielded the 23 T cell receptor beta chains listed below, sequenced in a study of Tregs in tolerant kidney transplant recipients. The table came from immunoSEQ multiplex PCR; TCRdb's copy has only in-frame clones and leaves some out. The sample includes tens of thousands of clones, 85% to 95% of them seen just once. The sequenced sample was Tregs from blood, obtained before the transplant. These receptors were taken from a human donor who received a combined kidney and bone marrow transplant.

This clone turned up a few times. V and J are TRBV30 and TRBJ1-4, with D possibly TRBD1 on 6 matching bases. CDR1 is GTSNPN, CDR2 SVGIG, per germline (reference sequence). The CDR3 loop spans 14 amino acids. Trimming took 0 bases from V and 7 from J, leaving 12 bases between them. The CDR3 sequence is CAWSVKGVSEKLFF. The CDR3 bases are TGTGCCTGGAGTGTAAAGGGGGTATCTGAAAAACTGTTTTTT.

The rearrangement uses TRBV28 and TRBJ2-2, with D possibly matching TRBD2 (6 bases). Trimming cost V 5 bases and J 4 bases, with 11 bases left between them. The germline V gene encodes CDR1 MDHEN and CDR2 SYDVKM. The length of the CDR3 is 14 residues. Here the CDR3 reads CASSRTIPTGELFF. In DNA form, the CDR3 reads TGTGCCAGCAGTCGGACTATACCCACCGGGGAGCTGTTTTTT. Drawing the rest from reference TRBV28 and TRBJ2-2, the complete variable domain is DVKVTQSSRYLVKRTGEKVFLECVQDMDHENMFWYRQDPGLGLRLIYFSYDVKMKEKGDIPEGYSVSREKKERFSLILESASTNQTSMYLCASSRTIPTGELFFGEGSRLTVL.

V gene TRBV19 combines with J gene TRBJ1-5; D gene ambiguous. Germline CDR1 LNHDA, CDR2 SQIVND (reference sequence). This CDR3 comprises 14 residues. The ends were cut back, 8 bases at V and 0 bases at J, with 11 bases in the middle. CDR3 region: CASWEGNSNQPQHF. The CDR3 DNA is TGTGCCAGTTGGGAAGGGAATAGCAATCAGCCCCAGCATTTT.

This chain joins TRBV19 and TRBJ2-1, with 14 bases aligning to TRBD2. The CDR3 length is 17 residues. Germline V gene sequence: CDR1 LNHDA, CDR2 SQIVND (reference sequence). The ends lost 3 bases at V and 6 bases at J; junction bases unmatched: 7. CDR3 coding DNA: TGTGCCAGTAGTATTGGCTATGGACTAGCGGGAGGCAATGAGCAGTTCTTC. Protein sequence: CASSIGYGLAGGNEQFF.

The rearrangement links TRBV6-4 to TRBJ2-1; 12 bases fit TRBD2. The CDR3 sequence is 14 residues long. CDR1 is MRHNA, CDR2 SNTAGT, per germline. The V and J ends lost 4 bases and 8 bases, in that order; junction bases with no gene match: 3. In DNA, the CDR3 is TGTGCCAGCAGTGGACTAGCGGGAGCCCATGAGCAGTTCTTC. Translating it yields CASSGLAGAHEQFF.

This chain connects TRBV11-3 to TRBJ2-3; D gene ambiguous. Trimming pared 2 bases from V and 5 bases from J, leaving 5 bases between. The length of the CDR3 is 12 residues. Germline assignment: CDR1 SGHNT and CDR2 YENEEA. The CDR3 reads CASSLPGDTQYF. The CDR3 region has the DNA TGTGCCAGCAGCTTACCCGGAGATACGCAGTATTTT.

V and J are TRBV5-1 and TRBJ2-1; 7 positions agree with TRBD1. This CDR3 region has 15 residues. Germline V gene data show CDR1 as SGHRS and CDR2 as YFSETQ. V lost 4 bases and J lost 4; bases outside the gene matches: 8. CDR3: CASSTTGAVYNEQFF. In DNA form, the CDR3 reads TGCGCCAGCAGCACCACAGGGGCCGTATACAATGAGCAGTTCTTC.

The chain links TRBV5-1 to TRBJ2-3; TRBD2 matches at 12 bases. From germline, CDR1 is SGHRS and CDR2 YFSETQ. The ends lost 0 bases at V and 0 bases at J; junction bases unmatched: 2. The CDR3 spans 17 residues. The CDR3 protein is CASSLDGTSGSTDTQYF. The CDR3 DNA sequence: TGCGCCAGCAGCTTGGATGGGACTAGCGGGAGCACAGATACGCAGTATTTT.

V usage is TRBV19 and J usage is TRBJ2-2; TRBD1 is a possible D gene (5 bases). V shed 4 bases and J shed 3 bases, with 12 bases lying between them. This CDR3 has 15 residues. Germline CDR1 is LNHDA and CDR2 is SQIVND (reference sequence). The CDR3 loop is CASSTGREHTGELFF. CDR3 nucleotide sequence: TGTGCCAGTAGTACGGGCAGGGAACACACCGGGGAGCTGTTTTTT.

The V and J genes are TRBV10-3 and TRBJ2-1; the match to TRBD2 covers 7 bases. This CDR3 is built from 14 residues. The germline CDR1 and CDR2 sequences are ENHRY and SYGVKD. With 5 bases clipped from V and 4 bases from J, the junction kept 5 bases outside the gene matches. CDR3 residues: CAISTSEGYNEQFF. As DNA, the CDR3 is TGTGCCATCAGTACTAGCGAGGGTTACAATGAGCAGTTCTTC.

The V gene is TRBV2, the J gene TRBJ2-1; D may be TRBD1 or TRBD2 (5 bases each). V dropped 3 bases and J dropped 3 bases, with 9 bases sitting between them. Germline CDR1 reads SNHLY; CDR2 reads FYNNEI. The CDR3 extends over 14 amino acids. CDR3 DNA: TGTGCCAGCAGTGAGGGACCAAGCTACAATGAGCAGTTCTTC. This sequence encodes CASSEGPSYNEQFF.

DNA of the CDR3: TGCGCCAGCAGCCTCCAAGGGACTAGCGGCACCGGGGAGCTGTTTTTT. Translating it yields CASSLQGTSGTGELFF. The rearrangement joins TRBV5-1 to TRBJ2-2, with 11 bases lining up with TRBD2. The germline V gene has CDR1 SGHRS and CDR2 YFSETQ. V trimming: 4 bases; J trimming: 4 bases; junction bases outside the gene matches: 6. CDR3 size: 16 residues. The variable domain in full, completed from reference TRBV5-1 and TRBJ2-2, reads KAGVTQTPRYLIKTRGQQVTLSCSPISGHRSVSWYQQTPGQGLQFLFEYFSETQRNKGNFPGRFSGRQFSNSRSEMNVSTLELGDSALYLCASSLQGTSGTGELFFGEGSRLTVL.

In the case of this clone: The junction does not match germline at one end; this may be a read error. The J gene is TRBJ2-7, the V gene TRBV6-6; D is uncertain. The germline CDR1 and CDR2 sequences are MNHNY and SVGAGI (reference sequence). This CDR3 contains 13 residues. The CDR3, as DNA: TGTGCCAGCAGTTACTCGACTGGGGAAGATGCCTTCTTC. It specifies CASSYSTGEDAFF.

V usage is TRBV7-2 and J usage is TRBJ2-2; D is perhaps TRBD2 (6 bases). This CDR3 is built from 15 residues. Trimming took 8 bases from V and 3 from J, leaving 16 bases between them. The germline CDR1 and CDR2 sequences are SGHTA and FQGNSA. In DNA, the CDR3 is TGTGCCAGCGGGTTGGACGGGAGCTACACCGGGGAGCTGTTTTTT. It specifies CASGLDGSYTGELFF.

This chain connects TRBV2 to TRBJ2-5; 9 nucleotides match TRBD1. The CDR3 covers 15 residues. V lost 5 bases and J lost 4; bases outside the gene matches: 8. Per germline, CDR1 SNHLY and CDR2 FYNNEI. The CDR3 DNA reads TGTGCCAGCAGTAAAGAGACAGGGGGGGGAGAGACCCAGTACTTC. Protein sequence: CASSKETGGGETQYF.

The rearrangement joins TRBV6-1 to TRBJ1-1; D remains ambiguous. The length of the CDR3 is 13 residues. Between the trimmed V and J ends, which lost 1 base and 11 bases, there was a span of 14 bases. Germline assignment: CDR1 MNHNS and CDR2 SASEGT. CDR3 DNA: TGTGCCAGCAGTGAAGTGGGCACATTGGAGGCTTTCTTT. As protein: CASSEVGTLEAFF.

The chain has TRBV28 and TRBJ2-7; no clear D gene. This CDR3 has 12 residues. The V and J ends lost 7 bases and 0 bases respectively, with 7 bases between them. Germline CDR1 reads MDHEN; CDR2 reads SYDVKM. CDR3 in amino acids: CASTNPSYEQYF. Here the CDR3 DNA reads TGTGCCAGCACCAACCCCTCCTACGAGCAGTACTTC.

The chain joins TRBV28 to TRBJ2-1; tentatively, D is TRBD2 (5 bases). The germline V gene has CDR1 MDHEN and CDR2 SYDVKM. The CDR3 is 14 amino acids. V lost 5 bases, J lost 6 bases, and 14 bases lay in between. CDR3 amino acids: CASSDLDWGNEQFF. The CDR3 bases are TGTGCCAGCAGTGATCTGGACTGGGGCAATGAGCAGTTCTTC.

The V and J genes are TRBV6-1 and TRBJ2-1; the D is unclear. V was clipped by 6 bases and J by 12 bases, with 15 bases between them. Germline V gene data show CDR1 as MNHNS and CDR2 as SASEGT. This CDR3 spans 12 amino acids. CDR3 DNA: TGTGCCAGCAGGTCTTACTTGCTTCGGCAGTTCTTC. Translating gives CASRSYLLRQFF.

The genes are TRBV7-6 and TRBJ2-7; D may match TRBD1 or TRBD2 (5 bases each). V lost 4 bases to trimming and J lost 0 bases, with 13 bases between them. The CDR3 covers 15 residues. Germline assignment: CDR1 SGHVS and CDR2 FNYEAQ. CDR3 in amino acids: CASSWGPESSYEQYF. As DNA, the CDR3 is TGTGCCAGCAGCTGGGGACCTGAAAGCTCCTACGAGCAGTACTTC.

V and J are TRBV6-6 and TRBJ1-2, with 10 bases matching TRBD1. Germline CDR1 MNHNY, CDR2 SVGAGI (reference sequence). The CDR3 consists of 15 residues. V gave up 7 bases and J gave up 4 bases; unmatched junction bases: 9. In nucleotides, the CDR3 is TGTGCCAGCACCAAGGGGACAGGGGATTTCTATGGCTACACCTTC. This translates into CASTKGTGDFYGYTF.

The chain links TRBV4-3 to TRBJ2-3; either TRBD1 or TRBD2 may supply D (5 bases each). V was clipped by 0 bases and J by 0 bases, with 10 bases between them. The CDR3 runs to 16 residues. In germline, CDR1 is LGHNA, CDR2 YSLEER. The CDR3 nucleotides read TGCGCCAGCAGCCAAGATTGGGACCGGAGCACAGATACGCAGTATTTT. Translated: CASSQDWDRSTDTQYF.

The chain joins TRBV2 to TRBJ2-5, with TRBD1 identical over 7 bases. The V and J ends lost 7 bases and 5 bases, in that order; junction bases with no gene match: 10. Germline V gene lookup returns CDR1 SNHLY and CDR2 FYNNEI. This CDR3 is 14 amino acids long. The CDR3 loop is CASKSGQPGETQYF. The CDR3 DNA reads TGTGCCAGCAAATCGGGACAGCCTGGGGAGACCCAGTACTTC.